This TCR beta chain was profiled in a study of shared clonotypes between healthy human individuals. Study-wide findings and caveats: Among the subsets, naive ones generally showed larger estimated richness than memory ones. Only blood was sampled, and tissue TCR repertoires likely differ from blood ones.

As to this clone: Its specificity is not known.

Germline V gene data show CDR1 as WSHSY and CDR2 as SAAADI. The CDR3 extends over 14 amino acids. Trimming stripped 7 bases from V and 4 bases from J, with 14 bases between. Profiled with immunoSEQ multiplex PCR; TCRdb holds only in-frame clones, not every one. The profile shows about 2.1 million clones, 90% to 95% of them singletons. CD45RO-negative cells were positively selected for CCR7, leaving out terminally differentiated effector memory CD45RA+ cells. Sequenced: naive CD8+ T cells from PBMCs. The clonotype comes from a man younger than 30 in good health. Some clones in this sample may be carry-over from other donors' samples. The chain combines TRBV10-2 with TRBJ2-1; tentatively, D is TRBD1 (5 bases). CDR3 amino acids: CASTPDSVYNEQFF. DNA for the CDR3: TGCGCCAGCACCCCTGACAGTGTTTACAATGAGCAGTTCTTC.